These 21 T cell receptor beta chains came from one sample sequenced in a study of T cell responses to AZD1222 COVID-19 vaccine. The protocol was immunoSEQ multiplex PCR, while the TCRdb copy is restricted to in-frame clones and leaves out a portion. The sample records roughly 130,000 clones, approximately 90% being singletons. Sequences were derived from peripheral blood, sampled 28 days after the second AZD1222 dose. The receptors originated from an adult who received the AZD1222 COVID-19 vaccine.

J is TRBJ2-3 and V is TRBV2; possibly TRBD1 or TRBD2 for D (5 bases each). The germline V gene encodes CDR1 SNHLY and CDR2 FYNNEI. The CDR3 extends over 16 amino acids. V was shortened by 9 bases and J by 0 bases, with 19 bases between the two germline ends. CDR3 DNA: TGTGCCAGGGGGACCCCAAGAGAAACTAGCACAGATACGCAGTATTTT. Translating it yields CARGTPRETSTDTQYF.

The J gene is TRBJ2-5, the V gene TRBV9, with TRBD2 as a possible D gene (6 bases). In germline, CDR1 is SGDLS, CDR2 YYNGEE. V was trimmed by 0 bases and J by 4 bases, leaving 16 bases between them. The CDR3 runs 16 residues. CDR3 nucleotides: TGTGCCAGCAGCGTAGGAGGCGGGATCCGCGGAGAGACCCAGTACTTC. It is translated as CASSVGGGIRGETQYF.

The gene calls are TRBV5-1 and TRBJ2-1, with TRBD1 matching over 7 bases. The CDR3 spans 16 residues. Germline V gene sequence: CDR1 SGHRS, CDR2 YFSETQ. J gave up 4 bases and V 4 bases, and 11 bases lay outside the gene matches. Here the CDR3 DNA reads TGCGCCAGCAGCCAACAGGGGAATAACTTTTACAATGAGCAGTTCTTC. It specifies CASSQQGNNFYNEQFF.

Points on this clone: The sample contains more than one DNA sequence encoding this CDR3. The V and J genes are TRBV9 and TRBJ2-2; tentatively, D is TRBD2 (5 bases). The CDR3 is made up of 13 amino acids. Looked up from germline, CDR1 is SGDLS and CDR2 is YYNGEE. The V end was cut by 0 bases, the J end by 6 bases, with 6 bases between. The CDR3 protein is CASSVGTPGELFF. CDR3 coding DNA: TGTGCCAGCAGCGTAGGGACTCCCGGGGAGCTGTTTTTT.

The chain employs TRBV5-6 and TRBJ1-5; 7 nucleotides agree with TRBD1. Germline CDR1 reads SGHDT; CDR2 reads YYEEEE. The V segment lost 0 bases and the J segment 2 bases; nucleotides outside the gene matches: 2. The CDR3 is 15 amino acids. This CDR3 reads CASSLGQGGNQPQHF. CDR3 in DNA: TGTGCCAGCAGCTTGGGACAGGGCGGCAATCAGCCCCAGCATTTT.

This chain joins TRBV4-2 and TRBJ1-5, with D uncertain. CDR3 length equals 13 residues. The V and J ends lost 0 bases and 4 bases respectively, with 4 bases between them. The germline CDR1 and CDR2 sequences are LGHNA and YNFKEQ. DNA of the CDR3: TGTGCCAGCAGCCAAGATCCAAATCAGCCCCAGCATTTT. This translates into CASSQDPNQPQHF.

This chain links TRBV10-3 with TRBJ2-3; tentatively, D is TRBD2 (6 bases). CDR1 is ENHRY, CDR2 SYGVKD, per germline. The CDR3 contains 14 residues. V lost 6 bases to trimming and J lost 7 bases, with 17 bases between them. The CDR3 sequence: CAISMTSKENTQYF. The CDR3 nucleotides read TGTGCCATCAGCATGACTAGTAAAGAGAATACGCAGTATTTT.

CDR3 in DNA: TGTGCCAGCAGCCGCTCCCAGACCTCCTACGAGCAGTACTTC. Translating it yields CASSRSQTSYEQYF. The chain links TRBV3-1 (or the pseudogene TRBV3-2) to TRBJ2-7; D remains ambiguous. CDR1 and CDR2 (germline): LGHDT, YNNKEL (reference sequence). Trimming took off 4 bases at V and 0 bases at J, with 10 bases between the two ends. This CDR3 comprises 14 residues.

The chain carries TRBV3-1 (or the pseudogene TRBV3-2) and TRBJ2-7, with D uncertain. The germline V gene has CDR1 LGHDT and CDR2 YNNKEL (reference sequence). Between the trimmed V and J ends, which lost 1 base and 7 bases, there was a span of 8 bases. The CDR3 has 12 residues. The CDR3 protein is CASSQVESEQYF. The CDR3 region has the DNA TGTGCCAGCAGCCAAGTCGAGTCTGAGCAGTACTTC.

This sequence joins TRBV27 and TRBJ2-2, with D maybe TRBD1 (5 bases). Germline V lookup: CDR1 MNHEY, CDR2 SMNVEV (reference sequence). V was cut by 4 bases and J by 1 base, with 10 bases left in between. There are 15 residues in the CDR3. The CDR3 protein is CASSSQGRNTGELFF. CDR3 DNA sequence: TGTGCCAGCAGTTCGCAGGGTAGGAACACCGGGGAGCTGTTTTTT.

This clone was seen once. The gene calls are TRBV6-5 and TRBJ1-1; 10 nucleotides match TRBD1. Germline CDR1 and CDR2: MNHEY and SVGAGI. The CDR3 spans 14 residues. The junction had 4 bases not matched to a gene; V was cut back by 2 bases and J by 7 bases. In nucleotides, the CDR3 is TGTGCCAGCAGTTACAAGAGGGACAGGGGTGAAGCTTTCTTT. Translation gives CASSYKRDRGEAFF.

The J gene is TRBJ2-1, the V gene TRBV29-1; D gene unclear. Between the trimmed V and J ends, which lost 7 bases and 8 bases, there was a span of 12 bases. This CDR3 spans 11 amino acids. The germline gives CDR1 SQVTM, CDR2 ANQGSEA. CDR3 region: CSGGPGYEQFF. The CDR3 DNA is TGCAGCGGTGGACCCGGCTATGAGCAGTTCTTC.

The rearrangement links TRBV7-9 to TRBJ2-3; D may be TRBD1 (5 bases). This CDR3 spans 17 amino acids. Germline values: CDR1 SEHNR, CDR2 FQNEAQ (reference sequence). The ends were cut back, 2 bases at V and 4 bases at J, with 19 bases in the middle. For the CDR3, the DNA is TGTGCCAGCAGCTTAAAGATCGGCACCTGGGGCCCAGATACGCAGTATTTT. Amino acid sequence: CASSLKIGTWGPDTQYF.

V is TRBV28 and J is TRBJ2-7; 11 bases map to TRBD2. Trimming removed 5 bases from V and 0 bases from J; junction bases left unmatched: 0. Per the germline V gene, CDR1 is MDHEN and CDR2 is SYDVKM. The CDR3 loop spans 14 amino acids. CDR3 protein: CASSTSGSSYEQYF. The CDR3 nucleotides read TGTGCCAGCAGTACTAGCGGGAGCTCCTACGAGCAGTACTTC.

V gene TRBV19 combines with J gene TRBJ1-1; perhaps TRBD1 as D (6 bases). CDR1 LNHDA and CDR2 SQIVND come from the germline V gene (reference sequence). The CDR3 length is 13 residues. V was trimmed by 3 bases and J by 8 bases, leaving 13 bases between them. The CDR3, as DNA: TGTGCCAGTAGTATGTATCAGGGGTTGGAAGCTTTCTTT. The encoded protein is CASSMYQGLEAFF. Complete variable domain (other parts from reference TRBV19 and TRBJ1-1): DGGITQSPKYLFRKEGQNVTLSCEQNLNHDAMYWYRQDPGQGLRLIYYSQIVNDFQKGDIAEGYSVSREKKESFPLTVTSAQKNPTAFYLCASSMYQGLEAFFGQGTRLTVV.

This sequence joins TRBV29-1 and TRBJ2-7, with D possibly matching TRBD1 (6 bases). Between the trimmed V and J ends, which lost 7 bases and 7 bases, there was a span of 17 bases. Germline V lookup: CDR1 SQVTM, CDR2 ANQGSEA. The CDR3 has 12 amino acids. The CDR3 DNA reads as TGCAGCGCCAGGGACACCTCCGGGGAGCAGTACTTC. It yields the protein CSARDTSGEQYF.

V is TRBV7-3 and J is TRBJ2-1, with 11 bases lining up with TRBD2. CDR3 size: 15 residues. The trim removed 5 bases at V and 8 bases at J, leaving 8 bases unmatched. Germline values: CDR1 SGHTA, CDR2 FQGTGA. The CDR3 sequence: CASSDTSGGPDEQFF. CDR3 nucleotide sequence: TGTGCCAGCAGCGACACTAGCGGGGGTCCGGATGAGCAGTTCTTC.

The chain carries TRBV7-2 and TRBJ2-7; a weak D match, TRBD1 (5 bases). The CDR3 sequence is 12 residues long. Deletions cut 5 bases from V and 5 bases from J, with 10 bases between. Germline CDR1 SGHTA, CDR2 FQGNSA. The CDR3 DNA sequence: TGTGCCAGCAGCATACAGGTTAACGAGCAGTACTTC. Residues: CASSIQVNEQYF.

This clone was counted once. J is TRBJ2-1 and V is TRBV6-5; 7 positions agree with TRBD2. Germline values: CDR1 MNHEY, CDR2 SVGAGI. CDR3 length: 15 amino acids. After removal of 7 bases from V and 4 bases from J, the junction contained 10 bases not matched to a gene. For the CDR3, the DNA is TGTGCCAGCACGGGGGGACTAACGATGTACAATGAGCAGTTCTTC. This encodes CASTGGLTMYNEQFF.

V is TRBV25-1 and J is TRBJ1-2; tentatively, D is TRBD1 (6 bases). The CDR3 is 18 residues long. The ends were cut back, 1 base at V and 4 bases at J, with 22 bases in the middle. From germline, CDR1 is MGHDK and CDR2 SYGVNS. The CDR3 here is CASSEWKYGGRTFYGYTF. In nucleotides, the CDR3 is TGTGCCAGCAGTGAATGGAAGTATGGGGGCAGAACCTTCTATGGCTACACCTTC.

The CDR3 loop reads CASSKLGGYTF. Written as DNA, the CDR3 is TGTGCCAGCAGTAAACTAGGCGGCTACACCTTC. The rearrangement uses TRBV2 and TRBJ1-2; D uncertain. The CDR3 contains 11 residues. Germline V gene data show CDR1 as SNHLY and CDR2 as FYNNEI. The V end was cut by 5 bases, the J end by 8 bases, with 9 bases between.